The 14 T cell receptor beta chains presented below share a single source sample, sequenced in a study of T cells after yellow fever vaccination. Each CDR3 protein is one row after TCRdb ran MiXCR on the 5' RACE reads. The data show approximately 85,000 distinct CDR3 sequences, roughly 14% seen once. Here the sequenced sample was CD8+ T cells not binding an NS4B(214-222) dextramer, sorted from PBMCs, taken approximately 22 days after the first yellow fever vaccination. Receptors originate from a man aged 18 to 29 who received the YFV17D yellow fever vaccine.

This clonotype was seen a handful of times. This chain uses TRBV5-1 with TRBJ2-3; 9 nucleotides match TRBD2. The CDR3 has 16 residues. Trimming removed 4 bases from V and 4 bases from J; junction bases left unmatched: 10. In germline, CDR1 is SGHRS, CDR2 YFSETQ. The CDR3 region has the DNA TGCGCCAGCAGCCCCGTCGCGGGGGGGCTTTCAGATACGCAGTATTTT. It codes for CASSPVAGGLSDTQYF. Looking up the rest from reference TRBV5-1 and TRBJ2-3 gives the full variable domain: KAGVTQTPRYLIKTRGQQVTLSCSPISGHRSVSWYQQTPGQGLQFLFEYFSETQRNKGNFPGRFSGRQFSNSRSEMNVSTLELGDSALYLCASSPVAGGLSDTQYFGPGTRLTVL.

This clonotype was detected a few times. The chain couples TRBV6-5 to TRBJ2-2; D unclear. CDR3 length equals 15 residues. Germline V gene data show CDR1 as MNHEY and CDR2 as SVGAGI. V gave up 0 bases and J gave up 1 base, with 6 bases separating them. The CDR3 DNA follows: TGTGCCAGCAGTTACTCGCCAGGGAACACCGGGGAGCTGTTTTTT. Its protein is CASSYSPGNTGELFF.

This clonotype was counted a few times. The chain is built from TRBV12-3 or TRBV12-4 and TRBJ2-7; 11 bases map to TRBD2. This CDR3 spans 14 amino acids. After removal of 4 bases from V and 2 bases from J, the junction contained 1 base not matched to a gene. CDR3: CASSSSGGTYEQYV. CDR3 bases: TGTGCCAGCAGTTCTAGCGGGGGGACCTACGAGCAGTACGTC.

This clonotype was observed at least ten times. The chain recombines TRBV5-1 with TRBJ1-1; 8 bases align to TRBD1. CDR1 and CDR2 (germline): SGHRS, YFSETQ. The V segment lost 3 bases and the J segment 6 bases; nucleotides outside the gene matches: 4. The CDR3 has 13 amino acids. Here the CDR3 reads CASSYRGSAEAFF. CDR3 in DNA: TGCGCCAGCAGCTACAGGGGGAGTGCTGAAGCTTTCTTT.

This clonotype has only a few counts. The chain recombines TRBV3-1 with TRBJ2-1; D is undetermined. Per the germline V gene, CDR1 is LGHDT and CDR2 is YNNKEL (reference sequence). This CDR3 is 14 amino acids long. V lost 1 base, J lost 5 bases, and 9 bases lay in between. The CDR3 is CASSQVTQDNEQFF. CDR3 DNA: TGTGCCAGCAGCCAAGTAACCCAAGACAATGAGCAGTTCTTC.

The chain employs TRBV12-3 or TRBV12-4 and TRBJ2-1; 9 bases are shared with TRBD1. With 6 bases clipped from V and 14 bases from J, the junction kept 8 bases outside the gene matches. The CDR3 is made up of 12 amino acids. The CDR3 loop reads CASSLRTGEEFF. In DNA form, the CDR3 reads TGTGCCAGCAGCCTCCGGACAGGGGAGGAGTTCTTC.

The J gene is TRBJ2-3, the V gene TRBV20-1; no clear D gene. This CDR3 spans 14 amino acids. Germline CDR1 and CDR2: DFQATT and SNEGSKA (reference sequence). V lost 0 bases, J lost 4 bases, and 11 bases lay in between. The CDR3 loop is CSARDYEVPDTQYF. The CDR3 DNA follows: TGCAGTGCTAGAGATTATGAGGTACCAGATACGCAGTATTTT.

This clonotype has just a few counts. The J gene is TRBJ2-7, the V gene TRBV2; 10 bases agree with TRBD1. CDR3 length: 14 residues. With V trimmed by 7 bases and J by 2 bases, 5 bases remained unmatched. Germline V lookup: CDR1 SNHLY, CDR2 FYNNEI. The DNA of the CDR3 is TGTGCCAGCATCCGGGGACAGGGGCCCTACGAGCAGTACGTC. As protein: CASIRGQGPYEQYV.

This chain connects TRBV3-1 to TRBJ2-2; 8 bases align to TRBD1. CDR3 length: 18 amino acids. Germline V CDR1 and CDR2: LGHDT, YNNKEL (reference sequence). The V gene end was trimmed by 6 bases and the J gene end by 4 bases; junction bases not matched to a gene: 16. The CDR3 reads CASRGKPGQAPGTGELFF. The CDR3 nucleotides are TGTGCCAGCAGAGGCAAGCCGGGACAGGCTCCCGGCACCGGGGAGCTGTTTTTT.

The chain recombines TRBV7-8 with TRBJ1-1; 10 bases match TRBD1. The CDR3 contains 15 residues. Germline V CDR1 and CDR2: SGHVS, FQNEAQ. J was trimmed by 3 bases and V by 5 bases; bases with no gene match: 6. CDR3 protein: CASSTGTGADTEAFF. CDR3 in DNA: TGTGCCAGCAGCACGGGGACAGGGGCGGACACTGAAGCTTTCTTT.

Only a few counts were recorded for this clonotype. This chain links TRBV28 with TRBJ1-2; D is uncertain. There are 14 residues in the CDR3. Trimming removed 3 bases from V and 3 bases from J, with 11 bases in between. Germline assignment: CDR1 MDHEN and CDR2 SYDVKM. This chain's CDR3 is CASSFGRGDYGYTF. The CDR3 DNA follows: TGTGCCAGCAGTTTCGGCCGTGGAGACTATGGCTACACCTTC.

The rearrangement links TRBV4-1 to TRBJ2-1; 8 bases are a match to TRBD2. CDR3 length: 16 amino acids. V lost 4 bases, J lost 0 bases, and 5 bases stayed unmatched. Germline values: CDR1 MGHRA, CDR2 YSYEKL. CDR3 DNA: TGCGCCAGCAGCCTACCAGCGGGGGCCTCCTACAATGAGCAGTTCTTC. This translates into CASSLPAGASYNEQFF.

The chain is built from TRBV7-9 and TRBJ1-5; a weak D match, TRBD1 (6 bases). V lost 0 bases and J lost 0, with 12 bases in between. Germline CDR1 SEHNR, CDR2 FQNEAQ (reference sequence). CDR3 length: 17 residues. Here the CDR3 reads CASSLAGGPYSNQPQHF. The CDR3 bases are TGTGCCAGCAGCTTAGCCGGGGGGCCTTATAGCAATCAGCCCCAGCATTTT.

The chain recombines TRBV11-1 with TRBJ2-1; perhaps TRBD1 as D (8 bases). From germline, CDR1 is SGHAT and CDR2 FQDESV (reference sequence). V shed 4 bases and J shed 0 bases, with 22 bases lying between them. The CDR3 loop spans 19 amino acids. DNA for the CDR3: TGTGCCAGCAGCTCCCTCGGGGGGCAGGGGGCTTCCTCCTACAATGAGCAGTTCTTC. Amino acid sequence: CASSSLGGQGASSYNEQFF. Full variable domain (rest looked up from reference TRBV11-1 and TRBJ2-1): EAEVAQSPRYKITEKSQAVAFWCDPISGHATLYWYRQILGQGPELLVQFQDESVVDDSQLPKDRFSAERLKGVDSTLKIQPAELGDSAMYLCASSSLGGQGASSYNEQFFGPGTRLTVL.